Listed below are T cell receptor beta chains from one sample, sequenced in a study of T cells in Graves' hyperthyroidism and ophthalmopathy. TCRdb called the multiplex PCR reads again in MiXCR, with one record for every CDR3 protein. Of some 360,000 distinct CDR3 sequences detected, 18% appear once; the ten largest clones hold 15% to 19%. Sequenced input: blood. These receptor sequences come from a woman in her thirties or forties with Graves' ophthalmopathy. CDR3s include the opening cysteine and the closing phenylalanine or tryptophan. D genes are given only for firm matches. Size values are once, few and many counts, or a class for expanded clones, and some rows have none.

V gene	D gene	clone size	J gene	CDR3 DNA	CDR3 protein
TRBV4-1	.	many	TRBJ1-5	TGCGCCAGCAGCCAAGAGTCCGCAGGGAGGCAGCCCCAGCATTTT	CASSQESAGRQPQHF
TRBV12-3/TRBV12-4	.	.	TRBJ1-2	TGTGCCAGCAGTTGGGTCAGCTCGACCTATGGCTACAGCTTC	CASSWVSSTYGYSF
TRBV11-1	.	many	TRBJ1-2	TGTGCCAGCAGCTTCCTCGACCCGGGGAGGGGAGCTAACTATGGCTACACCTTC	CASSFLDPGRGANYGYTF
TRBV2	.	.	TRBJ2-6	TGTGCCAGCAGTGAACGAAGGGCGGGTCCCGGGGCCAACGCCCTGACTTTC	CASSERRAGPGANALTF
TRBV20-1	.	many	TRBJ1-5	TGCAGTGCTAGAGTGGGCAACGAGCAGCCCCAGCATTTT	CSARVGNEQPQHF
TRBV12-3/TRBV12-4	TRBD1	many	TRBJ1-2	TGTGCCAGCAGTTTTGGGGACAGCCGAACGGGCTACACCTTC	CASSFGDSRTGYTF
TRBV27	.	few	TRBJ1-5	TGTGTCCCCTGGGGTCAGCCCCAGCATTTT	CVPWGQPQHF
TRBV6-1	.	.	TRBJ2-7	TGTGCCAGCAGTGAACAAAGGCTAAACGAGCAGTACTTC	CASSEQRLNEQYF
TRBV6-1	TRBD1	many	TRBJ1-1	TGTGCCAGCAGCGGGACAGGGGCTTTGGGCACTGAAGCTTTCTTT	CASSGTGALGTEAFF
TRBV6-1	TRBD2	many	TRBJ2-5	TGTGCCAGCAGTGGGACTAGAAGGGAGACCCAGTACTTC	CASSGTRRETQYF
TRBV19	.	.	TRBJ1-1	TGTGCCAGTAGTATAGTAGGAAATCGTGAAGCTTTCTTT	CASSIVGNREAFF
TRBV6-5	.	once	TRBJ2-6	TGTGCCAGCAGTTACTCCGGCGGGGCCTACGTCCTGACTTTC	CASSYSGGAYVLTF
TRBV5-1	.	many	TRBJ2-7	TGCGCCAGCAGCCAGGGGATTGGGGGGATCTCCTACGAGCAGTACTTC	CASSQGIGGISYEQYF
TRBV24-1	.	.	TRBJ2-2	TGTGCCATCAGTGATTTGCCCGGTGGGGGCACCGGGGAGCTGTTTTTT	CAISDLPGGGTGELFF
TRBV5-1	TRBD2	many	TRBJ2-5	TGCGCCAGCAGCTTGAAGGGACTAGCGGGCCAAGAGACCCAGTACTTC	CASSLKGLAGQETQYF
TRBV9	.	many	TRBJ2-5	TGTGCCAGCAGCGTAAGCGAAGAGACCCAGTACTTC	CASSVSEETQYF
TRBV11-3	TRBD2	.	TRBJ2-5	TGTGCCAGCAGAGAGACTAGCGGGAAAGAGACCCAGTACTTC	CASRETSGKETQYF
TRBV20-1	TRBD1	many	TRBJ1-6	TGCAGTTCCCGATCGGGGACAGAAAATTCACCCCTCCACTTT	CSSRSGTENSPLHF
TRBV12-3/TRBV12-4	.	.	TRBJ1-1	TGTGCCAGCAGCGGACAGTTCACTGAAGCTTTCTTT	CASSGQFTEAFF
TRBV7-9	.	many	TRBJ1-1	TGTGCCAGCAGCTTAGGGTGGACTGAAGCTTTCTTT	CASSLGWTEAFF
TRBV28	TRBD2	many	TRBJ2-7	TGTGCCAGCAGCGCGGGAGGGCCTTACGAGCAGTACTTC	CASSAGGPYEQYF
TRBV28	.	once	TRBJ1-5	TGTGCCAGCAGTTTTTTTAGGGAGGGCAATCAGCCCCAGCATTTT	CASSFFREGNQPQHF
TRBV20-1	TRBD1	many	TRBJ1-5	TGCAGTGCTAGAGATCAGCAGGGGGCCTTAGTGCAGCCCCAGCATTTT	CSARDQQGALVQPQHF
TRBV6-1	.	.	TRBJ2-1	TGTGCCAGCGACAAAAACAATGAGCAGTTCTTC	CASDKNNEQFF
TRBV10-3	TRBD2	many	TRBJ2-3	TGTGCCATCAGTGAGTCGCCTTGGACTAGGGGTTTT	CAISESPWTRGF
TRBV28	TRBD1	many	TRBJ2-7	TGTGCCAGCAAAGGTCCGGGACAGGGGTACGAGCAGTACTTC	CASKGPGQGYEQYF
TRBV6-2/TRBV6-3	TRBD2	many	TRBJ2-2	TGTGCCAGCAGTGGGGGCTATCGGACTAGCAGGACCGGGGAGCTGTTTTTT	CASSGGYRTSRTGELFF
TRBV27	.	many	TRBJ2-7	TGTGCCAGCAGTTTATCGCCCCGAGGGTACGAGCAGTACTTC	CASSLSPRGYEQYF
TRBV27	.	many	TRBJ2-1	TGTGCCGGTCTCAGGACCGTTCTAAAAATATCCTACAATGAGCAGTTCTTC	CAGLRTVLKISYNEQFF
TRBV28	TRBD2	.	TRBJ2-5	TGTGCCAGCAGTCCCGGAAGCGGGAGGAGAGAGACCCAGTACTTC	CASSPGSGRRETQYF
TRBV11-2	TRBD2	many	TRBJ2-7	TGTGCCAGCAGCTTACTTTTAGCGGGAGGCCTAACCTACGAGCAGTACTTC	CASSLLLAGGLTYEQYF
TRBV12-3/TRBV12-4	TRBD1	many	TRBJ1-6	TGTGCCAGCAGACGGACAGGAGATAATTCACCCCTCCACTTT	CASRRTGDNSPLHF
TRBV28	.	once	TRBJ1-1	TGTGCCAGCAGTTTAATGGGGTTAGGTGAAGCTTTCTTT	CASSLMGLGEAFF
TRBV6-2/TRBV6-3	TRBD1	medium-sized	TRBJ2-4	TGTGCCAGCACTCCGACAGGGCCCAAAAACATTCAGTACTTC	CASTPTGPKNIQYF
TRBV28	TRBD2	many	TRBJ2-7	TGTGCCAGCACCGACCTCACTAGCGGGCTCTACGAGCAGTACTTC	CASTDLTSGLYEQYF
TRBV2	.	many	TRBJ1-5	TGTGCCAGCGGGGACATCAATCAGCCCCAGCATTTT	CASGDINQPQHF
TRBV12-3/TRBV12-4	TRBD2	many	TRBJ2-2	TGTGCCAGCGGGACTAGCGAAACAAACACCGGGGAGCTGTTTTTT	CASGTSETNTGELFF
TRBV28	.	many	TRBJ2-5	TGTGCCAGCAGTTTGACAGATAAGACCCAGTACTTC	CASSLTDKTQYF
TRBV28	TRBD2	many	TRBJ2-5	TGTGCCAGCACCCCCCTGGGGGAGGGCGGGGAGACCCAGTACTTC	CASTPLGEGGETQYF
TRBV7-9	.	many	TRBJ1-2	TGTGCCAGCAGTACCAGTGGGGGAGCTAACTATGGCTACACCTTC	CASSTSGGANYGYTF
TRBV5-1	.	many	TRBJ2-7	TGCGCCAGCAGCTTGGTCCCAACCTACGAGCAGTACTTC	CASSLVPTYEQYF
TRBV10-3	.	many	TRBJ1-5	TGTGCCATCAGTGAGTCGAATAGTCAGCCCCAGCATTTT	CAISESNSQPQHF
TRBV28	TRBD1	.	TRBJ1-2	TGTGCCAGCAGGGACAGGGGTGGCTACACCTTC	CASRDRGGYTF
TRBV6-2/TRBV6-3	TRBD2	once	TRBJ2-5	TGTGCCAGCAGTTTAAGGTCGGGAGGGGAGACCCAGTACTTC	CASSLRSGGETQYF
TRBV28	TRBD1	many	TRBJ2-7	TGTGCCAGCATAGGGACAGGGACCTACGAGCAGTACTTC	CASIGTGTYEQYF
TRBV5-1	TRBD1	many	TRBJ2-7	TGCGCCAGCAGCGGAGCGACAGGGTACGAGCAGTACTTC	CASSGATGYEQYF
TRBV7-6	.	many	TRBJ1-1	TGTGCCAGCAGCTCCGACTGGAACACTGAAGCTTTCTTT	CASSSDWNTEAFF
TRBV6-2/TRBV6-3	.	many	TRBJ1-5	TGTGCCAGCAGTTTTTTACAAGGGTTTGGGCCCCAGCATTTT	CASSFLQGFGPQHF
TRBV9	TRBD1	many	TRBJ1-1	TGTGCCAGCAGCGTAGGGGACGGACAGGGAGGCACTGAAGCTTTCTTT	CASSVGDGQGGTEAFF
TRBV7-8	.	many	TRBJ2-7	TGTGCCAGCACCCCGGACCGGCCCTATTACGAGCAGTACTTC	CASTPDRPYYEQYF
TRBV6-2/TRBV6-3	TRBD1	.	TRBJ2-7	TGTGCCAGCAGTTGGGCGACAGGGCCGAGAGAGCAGTACTTC	CASSWATGPREQYF
TRBV30	.	many	TRBJ1-5	TGTGCCTGGAGCGGGGGGGGTAGCAATCAGCCCCAGCATTTT	CAWSGGGSNQPQHF
TRBV12-3/TRBV12-4	TRBD1	many	TRBJ1-2	TGTGCCAGCACCTCACAGGGGGTCGGAGGTGGCTACACCTTC	CASTSQGVGGGYTF
TRBV12-3/TRBV12-4	TRBD1	many	TRBJ1-1	TGTGCCAGCAGTGCCTCAGGGGGGACGGAAGCTTTCTTT	CASSASGGTEAFF